This TCR beta chain comes out of a study of molecular identifiers for immune sequencing clone quantification. A CD8+CD4-CCR7+CD45RA+ gate was used to sort naive CD8 T cells. Whole-study findings and limits: Clones above 20 RNA copies contained over 98% of effector molecules but under 1% of naive ones.

V shed 2 bases, J shed 1 base, and the junction held 9 bases outside the gene matches. This CDR3 has 18 residues. Per germline, CDR1 MNHEY and CDR2 SVGEGT. Each CDR3 protein is one row after TCRdb ran MiXCR on the PCR reads. This repertoire shows a few hundred thousand distinct CDR3 sequences, about 25% found once; its top ten account for roughly 0.77%. This clonotype was seen more than once but under ten times. Its target is not known. This receptor was identified in a human donor in good health. Some libraries in this study had Jurkat cell RNA spiked in. Specimen: naive CD8+ T cells from blood, with Jurkat cell RNA spiked in. Subset noted: FACS-sorted CD8+CD4-CCR7+CD45RA+ naive T cells. The chain combines TRBV6-2 or TRBV6-3 with TRBJ2-4; the match to TRBD1 covers 9 bases. DNA for the CDR3: TGTGCCAGCAGTTACGGGGACAGGGCAGAATTGGCCAAAAACATTCAGTACTTC. As protein: CASSYGDRAELAKNIQYF.